This T cell receptor beta chain was recorded in a study of beta chain features in type 1 diabetes. Study findings and constraints: Type 1 diabetes patients had moderately but significantly shorter TCRB CDR3s in all four CD4+ subsets.

This CDR3 contains 14 residues. V was trimmed by 7 bases and J by 4 bases, leaving 16 bases between them. In germline, CDR1 is SEHNR, CDR2 FQNEAQ (reference sequence). Of the isolated RNA, all was reverse transcribed, and so the sequenced material was expressed TCRB transcripts. Sequencing was performed with immunoSEQ multiplex PCR; in TCRdb, only in-frame clones are kept and a portion is missing. Of 200,000 to 300,000 clones in the sample, about 15% are singletons; the top ten hold 0.019%. This clone was counted a few times. Its antigen remains unidentified. The chain uses TRBV7-9 and TRBJ1-1; D not resolved. This clonotype originated in a man between 25 and 39 years old with type 1 diabetes. Sequenced input: naive CD4+ T cells from blood. In DNA, the CDR3 is TGTGCCAGCATTCTGACCCCAGGCAGCACTGAAGCTTTCTTT. It yields the protein CASILTPGSTEAFF.